This T cell receptor (beta chain) was profiled in a study of T cell repertoires in cytomegalovirus infection. Study at large: Indications of both CMV infection and matching HLA type were provided by public TCR beta signatures.

The V segment lost 3 bases and the J segment 4 bases; nucleotides outside the gene matches: 6. The germline V gene has CDR1 SQVTM and CDR2 ANQGSEA. There are 14 residues in the CDR3. Via MiXCR, TCRdb re-called the reads, giving one row per CDR3 protein. The table has 160,000 or so distinct CDR3 sequences, 15% to 20% seen once; the top ten hold roughly 20%. Findings and caveats of the study: Ex vivo responses were dominated by HLA-C-restricted CMV-specific TCR beta clonotypes. Cumulative public TCR beta family frequency identified carriers of CMV plus the relevant HLA.

This clonotype was seen a handful of times. Its antigen is still unknown. The source of this sequence is a human donor in good health (CMV status not recorded). Some clones in this sample may be carry-over from other donors' samples. The rearrangement links TRBV29-1 to TRBJ2-5, with 9 bases that match TRBD1. Sequenced input: CD8+ T cells from PBMCs. The CDR3 here is CSVDRTGDGETQYF. In nucleotides, the CDR3 is TGCAGCGTTGATCGGACAGGGGACGGAGAGACCCAGTACTTC.